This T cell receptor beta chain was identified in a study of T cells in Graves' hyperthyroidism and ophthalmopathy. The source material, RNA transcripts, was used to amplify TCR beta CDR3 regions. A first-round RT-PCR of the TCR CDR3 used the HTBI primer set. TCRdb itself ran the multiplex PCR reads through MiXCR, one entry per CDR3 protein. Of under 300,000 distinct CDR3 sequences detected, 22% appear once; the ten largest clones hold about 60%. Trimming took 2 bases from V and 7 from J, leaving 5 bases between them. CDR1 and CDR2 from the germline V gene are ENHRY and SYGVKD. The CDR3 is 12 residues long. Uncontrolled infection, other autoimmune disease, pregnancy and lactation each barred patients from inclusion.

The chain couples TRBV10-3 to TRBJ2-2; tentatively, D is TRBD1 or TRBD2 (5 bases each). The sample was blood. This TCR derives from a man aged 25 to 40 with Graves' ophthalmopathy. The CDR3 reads CAISEGGGELFF. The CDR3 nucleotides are TGTGCCATCAGTGAGGGGGGCGGGGAGCTGTTTTTT.